This T cell receptor (beta chain) was recovered during a study of blood T cell repertoires in COVID-19. This clone was observed a handful of times. CDR3 length: 18 amino acids. Per the germline V gene, CDR1 is LGHDT and CDR2 is YNNKEL (reference sequence). V was pared by 0 bases and J by 5 bases, with 15 bases of the junction left unmatched. Only in-frame clones appear in the TCRdb table, and some are missing; sequencing was by immunoSEQ multiplex PCR. The sample includes approximately 130,000 clones, around four fifths of them seen just once. The sequenced sample was peripheral blood. The V gene is TRBV3-1 (or the pseudogene TRBV3-2), the J gene TRBJ1-1, with 7 bases matching TRBD1. The sequence derives from a man at least 80 years old with acute or convalescent COVID-19. The CDR3 here is CASSQDRTWRGQRTEAFF. The CDR3 DNA follows: TGTGCCAGCAGCCAAGATAGGACGTGGAGGGGGCAACGAACTGAAGCTTTCTTT.